This TCR beta chain was captured in a study of blood T cell repertoires in COVID-19. Across the study: Sites in the United States, Italy and Spain provided acute and convalescent COVID-19 samples. The cDNA or gDNA used as material had been derived from T cells, B-cell-depleted T cells, or PBMCs.

V lost 7 bases and J 0 bases, leaving 12 bases between the germline ends. CDR1 is MNHEY and CDR2 is SVGAGI in the germline V gene. This CDR3 is 14 amino acids long. Original processing methods: Amplification of reference gene primers was used by the study to estimate nucleated cell counts. Sequencing used immunoSEQ multiplex PCR; TCRdb keeps in-frame clones, though not all of them. The V and J calls and clone size come from that table; D and trimming were worked out from the DNA. The sample yields about 170,000 clones, about 88% seen once. The sequenced sample was peripheral blood. The chain joins TRBV6-5 to TRBJ1-2, with a possible D match to TRBD1 (6 bases). The TCR was taken from an elderly woman in a cohort sampled during active or convalescent COVID-19. The CDR3 nucleotides are TGTGCCAGCAAGATTGGACAGTCTAACTATGGCTACACCTTC. Encoded protein: CASKIGQSNYGYTF.